This entry is about one TCR beta chain. Antigen: not known. CDR1 is MRHNA, CDR2 SNTAGT, per germline. V trimming: 0 bases; J trimming: 2 bases; junction bases outside the gene matches: 4. This CDR3 contains 16 residues. These data originate in a study of T cells in localized non-small cell lung cancer. Whole-study results and caveats: Elevated circulating T cell density in blood was associated with longer overall survival. Appearance in adjacent lung was seen for a median around 60 of the top 100 tumor clones. Because only a single region of the tumor was sequenced, heterogeneity remains possible. Adjacent uninvolved lung tissue had the highest T cell clonality, exceeding tumor.

Only in-frame clones appear in the TCRdb table, and some are missing; sequencing was by immunoSEQ multiplex PCR. The sample consists of about 40,000 clones, 81% of them appearing once. This clonotype originated in a male donor older than 55 with stage II lung adenocarcinoma. This sample comprised peripheral blood mononuclear cells, obtained before any cancer treatment. This chain uses TRBV6-4 with TRBJ2-1, with 7 bases lining up with TRBD2. The CDR3: CASSDSGAGTYNEQFF. The CDR3 coding sequence is TGTGCCAGCAGTGACTCGGGAGCGGGGACCTACAATGAGCAGTTCTTC.